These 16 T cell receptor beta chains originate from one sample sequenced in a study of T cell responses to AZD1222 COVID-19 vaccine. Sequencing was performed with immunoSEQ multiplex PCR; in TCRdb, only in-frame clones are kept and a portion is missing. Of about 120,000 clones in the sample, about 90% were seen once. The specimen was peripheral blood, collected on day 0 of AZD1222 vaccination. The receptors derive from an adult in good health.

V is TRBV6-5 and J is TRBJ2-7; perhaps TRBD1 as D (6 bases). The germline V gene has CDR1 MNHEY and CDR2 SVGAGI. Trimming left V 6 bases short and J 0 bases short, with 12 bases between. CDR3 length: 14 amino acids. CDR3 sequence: CASRGQGISYEQYF. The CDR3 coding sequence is TGTGCCAGCAGGGGGCAGGGGATCTCCTACGAGCAGTACTTC.

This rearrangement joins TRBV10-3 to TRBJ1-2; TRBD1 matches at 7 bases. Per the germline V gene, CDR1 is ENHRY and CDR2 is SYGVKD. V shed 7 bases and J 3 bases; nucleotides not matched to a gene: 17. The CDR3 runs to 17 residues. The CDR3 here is CAITRKLTGKVDYGYTF. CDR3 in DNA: TGTGCCATCACCAGAAAACTGACAGGGAAGGTTGACTATGGCTACACCTTC.

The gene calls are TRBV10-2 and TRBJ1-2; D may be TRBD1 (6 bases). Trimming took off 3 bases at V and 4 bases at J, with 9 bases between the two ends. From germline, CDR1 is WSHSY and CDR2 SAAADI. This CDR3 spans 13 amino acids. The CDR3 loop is CASSDEGGYGYTF. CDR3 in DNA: TGCGCCAGCAGTGATGAGGGGGGCTATGGCTACACCTTC.

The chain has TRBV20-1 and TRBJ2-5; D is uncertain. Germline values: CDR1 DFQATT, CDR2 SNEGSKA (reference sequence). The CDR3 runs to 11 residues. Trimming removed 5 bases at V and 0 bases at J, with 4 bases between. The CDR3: CSAEDQETQYF. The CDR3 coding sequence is TGCAGTGCTGAGGACCAAGAGACCCAGTACTTC.

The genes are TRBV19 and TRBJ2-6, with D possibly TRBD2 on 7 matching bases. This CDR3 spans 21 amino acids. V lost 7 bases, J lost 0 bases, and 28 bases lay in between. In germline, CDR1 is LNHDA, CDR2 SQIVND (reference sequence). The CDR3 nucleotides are TGTGCCAGTACCGGTCTAAACCAGGGGAGGGGCAGATACTCTGGGGCCAACGTCCTGACTTTC. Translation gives CASTGLNQGRGRYSGANVLTF.

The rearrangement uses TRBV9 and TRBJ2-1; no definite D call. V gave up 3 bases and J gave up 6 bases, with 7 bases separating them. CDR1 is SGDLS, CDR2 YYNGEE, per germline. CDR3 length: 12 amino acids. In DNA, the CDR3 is TGTGCCAGCAGCGCCACGTCCAATGAGCAGTTCTTC. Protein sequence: CASSATSNEQFF.

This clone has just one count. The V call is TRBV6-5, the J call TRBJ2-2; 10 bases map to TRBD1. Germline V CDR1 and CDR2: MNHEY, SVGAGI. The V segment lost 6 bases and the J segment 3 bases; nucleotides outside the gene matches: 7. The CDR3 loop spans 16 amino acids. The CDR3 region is CASSYGTGAYTGELFF. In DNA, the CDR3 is TGTGCCAGCAGCTACGGGACAGGGGCGTACACCGGGGAGCTGTTTTTT.

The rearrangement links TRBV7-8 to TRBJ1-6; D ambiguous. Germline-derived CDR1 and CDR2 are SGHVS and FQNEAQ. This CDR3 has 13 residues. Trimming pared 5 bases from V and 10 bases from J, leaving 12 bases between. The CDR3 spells CASSPLGTSPLHF. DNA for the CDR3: TGTGCCAGCAGCCCCCTCGGTACCTCACCCCTCCACTTT.

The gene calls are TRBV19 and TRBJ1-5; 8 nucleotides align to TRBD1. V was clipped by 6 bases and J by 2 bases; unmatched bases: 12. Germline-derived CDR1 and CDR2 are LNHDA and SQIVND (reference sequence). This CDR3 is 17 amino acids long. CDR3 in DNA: TGTGCCAGTAGGGTGAGCTGGACAGGGTATGGCAATCAGCCCCAGCATTTT. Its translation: CASRVSWTGYGNQPQHF.

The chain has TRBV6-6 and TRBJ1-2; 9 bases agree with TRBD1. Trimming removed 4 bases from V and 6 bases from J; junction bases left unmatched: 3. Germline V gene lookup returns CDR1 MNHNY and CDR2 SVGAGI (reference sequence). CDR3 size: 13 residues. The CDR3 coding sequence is TGTGCCAGCAGTTCCGGACAGGGGAATGGCTACACCTTC. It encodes CASSSGQGNGYTF.

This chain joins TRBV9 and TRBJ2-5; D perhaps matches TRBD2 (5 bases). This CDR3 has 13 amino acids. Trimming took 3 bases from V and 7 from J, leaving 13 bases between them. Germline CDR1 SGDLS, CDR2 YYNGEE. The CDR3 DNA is TGTGCCAGCAGCGGCCCCCGCGAGGGGACCCAGTACTTC. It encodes CASSGPREGTQYF. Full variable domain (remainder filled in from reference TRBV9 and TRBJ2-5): DSGVTQTPKHLITATGQRVTLRCSPRSGDLSVYWYQQSLDQGLQFLIQYYNGEERAKGNILERFSAQQFPDLHSELNLSSLELGDSALYFCASSGPREGTQYFGPGTRLLVL.

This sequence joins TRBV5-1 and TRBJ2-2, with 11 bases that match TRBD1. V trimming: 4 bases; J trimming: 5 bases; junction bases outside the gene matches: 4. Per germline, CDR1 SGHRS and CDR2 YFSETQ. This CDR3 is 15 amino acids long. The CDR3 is CASSGGTGGTGELFF. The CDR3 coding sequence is TGCGCCAGCAGCGGTGGGACAGGGGGAACCGGGGAGCTGTTTTTT.

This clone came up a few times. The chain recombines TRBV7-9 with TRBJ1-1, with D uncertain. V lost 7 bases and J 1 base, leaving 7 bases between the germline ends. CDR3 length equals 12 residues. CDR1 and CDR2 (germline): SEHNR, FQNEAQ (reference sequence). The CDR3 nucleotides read TGTGCCAGCACCCTCGGGAACACTGAAGCTTTCTTT. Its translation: CASTLGNTEAFF. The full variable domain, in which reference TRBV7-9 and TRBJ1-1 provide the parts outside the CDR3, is DTGVSQNPRHKITKRGQNVTFRCDPISEHNRLYWYRQTLGQGPEFLTYFQNEAQLEKSRLLSDRFSAERPKGSFSTLEIQRTEQGDSAMYLCASTLGNTEAFFGQGTRLTVV.

CDR3 loop: CASKGRQNTEAFF. CDR3 nucleotide sequence: TGTGCCAGTAAGGGTCGGCAGAACACTGAAGCTTTCTTT. The gene calls are TRBV19 and TRBJ1-1, with D unresolved. The CDR3 loop spans 13 amino acids. Germline V gene data show CDR1 as LNHDA and CDR2 as SQIVND (reference sequence). V was pared by 7 bases and J by 1 base, with 10 bases between.

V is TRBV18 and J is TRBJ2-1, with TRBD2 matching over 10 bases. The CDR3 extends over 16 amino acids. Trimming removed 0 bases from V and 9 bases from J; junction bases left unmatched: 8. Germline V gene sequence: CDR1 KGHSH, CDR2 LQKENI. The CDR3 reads CASSPPSLAGEGEQFF. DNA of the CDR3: TGTGCCAGCTCACCACCGTCGCTAGCGGGAGAGGGTGAGCAGTTCTTC. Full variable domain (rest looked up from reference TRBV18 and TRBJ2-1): NAGVMQNPRHLVRRRGQEARLRCSPMKGHSHVYWYRQLPEEGLKFMVYLQKENIIDESGMPKERFSAEFPKEGPSILRIQQVVRGDSAAYFCASSPPSLAGEGEQFFGPGTRLTVL.

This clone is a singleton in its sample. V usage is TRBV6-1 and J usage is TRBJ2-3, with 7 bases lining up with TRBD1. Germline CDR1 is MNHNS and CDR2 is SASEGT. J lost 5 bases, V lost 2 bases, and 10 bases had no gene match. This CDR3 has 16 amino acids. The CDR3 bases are TGTGCCAGCAGTGAACTCCCACAGGGGATGGGAGATACGCAGTATTTT. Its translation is CASSELPQGMGDTQYF.